Below are 4 T cell receptor beta chains sequenced from a single sample in a study of T cells in Graves' hyperthyroidism and ophthalmopathy. Regions amplified from RNA transcripts were the TCR beta CDR3 regions. Using the HTBI primer set, a first-round RT-PCR was run on the TCR CDR3. TCRdb reprocessed the multiplex PCR reads with MiXCR, giving one entry per CDR3 protein. This sample has under 600,000 distinct CDR3 sequences, with about a sixth found just once. The sample consisted of blood. The receptors were sampled from a woman aged 40 to 49 with Graves' ophthalmopathy.

This clonotype has a count of ten or more. The rearrangement links TRBV2 to TRBJ2-1; 11 positions agree with TRBD2. Losses at the gene ends were 4 bases for V and 8 bases for J; bases not matched to a gene: 4. Germline loops: CDR1 SNHLY, CDR2 FYNNEI. The CDR3 sequence is 14 residues long. In DNA form, the CDR3 reads TGTGCCAGCAGTGGCACTAGCGGGAGCCATGAGCAGTTCTTC. Encoded protein: CASSGTSGSHEQFF. The variable domain in full, with the rest retrieved from reference TRBV2 and TRBJ2-1, is EPEVTQTPSHQVTQMGQEVILRCVPISNHLYFYWYRQILGQKVEFLVSFYNNEISEKSEIFDDQFSVERPDGSNFTLKIRSTKLEDSAMYFCASSGTSGSHEQFFGPGTRLTVL.

The chain couples TRBV5-8 to TRBJ2-5, with D tentatively TRBD1 (6 bases). Germline lookup yields CDR1 SGHTS and CDR2 YDEGEE. The CDR3 runs 14 residues. The ends were cut back, 2 bases at V and 5 bases at J, with 13 bases in the middle. CDR3 sequence reads: CASSFGRQGETQYF. CDR3 DNA sequence: TGTGCCAGCAGCTTCGGTCGGCAGGGGGAGACCCAGTACTTC.

This clonotype has at least ten counts. The chain carries TRBV20-1 and TRBJ1-2; D uncertain. Germline V lookup: CDR1 DFQATT, CDR2 SNEGSKA (reference sequence). V lost 0 bases and J 0 bases, leaving 8 bases between the germline ends. The CDR3 is 14 residues long. DNA of the CDR3: TGCAGTGCTAGAGATCGGCAGACTAACTATGGCTACACCTTC. Encoded protein: CSARDRQTNYGYTF.

This clonotype was seen repeatedly, ten times or more. This chain uses TRBV7-9 with TRBJ2-7; tentatively, D is TRBD2 (8 bases). Germline V gives CDR1 SEHNR, CDR2 FQNEAQ (reference sequence). Trimming removed 1 base from V and 2 bases from J, with 18 bases in between. The CDR3 is 17 amino acids. CDR3 residues: CASSLDLTGTRTYEQYF. In DNA, the CDR3 is TGTGCCAGCAGCTTAGATCTGACAGGGACTAGAACCTACGAGCAGTACTTC.